The 23 T cell receptor beta chains below come from one sample, sequenced in a study of blood T cell repertoires in COVID-19. Some clones are missing from TCRdb's copy, which holds only in-frame ones; the method was immunoSEQ multiplex PCR. The sample holds 300,000 to 350,000 clones, approximately 88% seen once. The sequenced sample was peripheral blood. Receptor source: a man aged 25-45 years with COVID-19, enrolled during active disease.

The chain has TRBV6-5 and TRBJ1-2; D gene uncertain. The V end was cut by 7 bases, the J end by 8 bases, with 23 bases between. Germline values: CDR1 MNHEY, CDR2 SVGAGI. CDR3 length equals 15 residues. CDR3 DNA: TGTGCCAGCAAGGTTGGCCAGCAGGCCCTTCAAGGCTACACCTTC. The encoded protein is CASKVGQQALQGYTF.

This rearrangement joins TRBV7-9 to TRBJ1-5, with 7 bases fitting TRBD1. The CDR3 runs to 15 residues. In germline, CDR1 is SEHNR, CDR2 FQNEAQ (reference sequence). V trimming: 4 bases; J trimming: 4 bases; junction bases outside the gene matches: 7. The CDR3 sequence is CASSSGTAMNQPQHF. The CDR3 nucleotides are TGTGCCAGCAGCTCCGGGACAGCGATGAATCAGCCCCAGCATTTT. The variable domain in full, completed from reference TRBV7-9 and TRBJ1-5, reads DTGVSQNPRHKITKRGQNVTFRCDPISEHNRLYWYRQTLGQGPEFLTYFQNEAQLEKSRLLSDRFSAERPKGSFSTLEIQRTEQGDSAMYLCASSSGTAMNQPQHFGDGTRLSIL.

The genes are TRBV5-4 and TRBJ2-7, with a possible D match to TRBD2 (5 bases). V was trimmed by 2 bases and J by 0 bases, leaving 15 bases between them. The CDR3 is 16 residues long. Germline-derived CDR1 and CDR2 are SGHNT and YYREEE (reference sequence). CDR3 sequence reads: CASSFYPGNPSYEQYF. CDR3 nucleotides: TGTGCCAGCAGCTTTTACCCCGGGAACCCCTCCTACGAGCAGTACTTC.

The rearrangement joins TRBV4-3 to TRBJ1-2, with 7 bases lining up with TRBD1. J lost 2 bases, V lost 4 bases, and 16 bases had no gene match. The CDR3 is 18 residues long. Germline lookup yields CDR1 LGHNA and CDR2 YSLEER. The DNA of the CDR3 is TGCGCCAGCAGCCTTATTATTACACGACAGGGAAACAACTATGGCTACACCTTC. This encodes CASSLIITRQGNNYGYTF.

This chain connects TRBV9 to TRBJ2-1, with D possibly being TRBD1 (5 bases). Germline CDR1 is SGDLS and CDR2 is YYNGEE. Trimming pared 0 bases from V and 2 bases from J, leaving 12 bases between. The CDR3 covers 16 residues. The CDR3 loop is CASSVGSGRTYNEQFF. CDR3 nucleotide sequence: TGTGCCAGCAGCGTAGGTTCAGGGCGCACCTACAATGAGCAGTTCTTC.

This chain joins TRBV3-1 (or the pseudogene TRBV3-2) and TRBJ2-2; 8 bases line up with TRBD1. This CDR3 has 14 residues. Looked up from germline, CDR1 is LGHDT and CDR2 is YNNKEL (reference sequence). After removal of 5 bases from V and 7 bases from J, the junction contained 6 bases not matched to a gene. CDR3 sequence (DNA): TGTGCCAGCAGCTCCCGACAGGGGAGCGGGGAGCTGTTTTTT. Its translation: CASSSRQGSGELFF.

This chain uses TRBV5-5 with TRBJ1-2; 9 bases are a match to TRBD1. This CDR3 has 14 amino acids. V shed 0 bases and J 5 bases; nucleotides not matched to a gene: 2. The germline V gene encodes CDR1 SGHKS and CDR2 YYEKEE (reference sequence). This chain's CDR3 is CASSLGGQGYGYTF. The DNA for the CDR3 is TGTGCCAGCAGCTTGGGGGGACAGGGATATGGCTACACCTTC.

The rearrangement links TRBV12-1 to TRBJ2-3; the table's D call of TRBD2 was not tested on the DNA. TRBV12-1 is given as a pseudogene. The CDR3 is 18 residues long. The CDR3, as DNA: TGTGCCAGCAGCTCACGACTAGCGGGGGGTCCTAGCACAGATACGCAGTATTTT. It specifies CASSSRLAGGPSTDTQYF.

V is TRBV29-1 and J is TRBJ2-3; 11 positions agree with TRBD1. Germline CDR1 is SQVTM and CDR2 is ANQGSEA. Unmatched junction bases numbered 5, after V lost 0 bases and J lost 3 bases. This CDR3 spans 16 amino acids. The CDR3 nucleotides are TGCAGCGTTGAAGATTCCGGACAGGGGGCAACAGATACGCAGTATTTT. It yields the protein CSVEDSGQGATDTQYF.

The rearrangement joins TRBV24-1 to TRBJ2-1, with a weak D call TRBD2 (6 bases). From germline, CDR1 is KGHDR and CDR2 SFDVKD. Trimming cost V 4 bases and J 1 base, with 13 bases left between them. The CDR3 extends over 16 amino acids. CDR3 nucleotide sequence: TGTGCCACCAGTGACCGGAGGGCCCGGTCCTACAATGAGCAGTTCTTC. Its protein is CATSDRRARSYNEQFF.

This rearrangement joins TRBV7-2 to TRBJ2-3, with a tentative D call TRBD2 (6 bases). Germline V gives CDR1 SGHTA, CDR2 FQGNSA. V lost 0 bases to trimming and J lost 10 bases, with 14 bases between them. The CDR3 has 14 residues. Written as DNA, the CDR3 is TGTGCCAGCAGCTTAGCGTTTATTAGCGGCGCGCAGTATTTT. Translation: CASSLAFISGAQYF.

The chain is built from TRBV11-2 and TRBJ1-1, with a tentative D call TRBD1 (5 bases). Trimming cost V 5 bases and J 1 base, with 11 bases left between them. Germline-derived CDR1 and CDR2 are SGHAT and FQNNGV. There are 14 residues in the CDR3. This CDR3 is CASSTLQGNTEAFF. CDR3 in DNA: TGTGCCAGCAGCACCCTCCAGGGGAACACTGAAGCTTTCTTT.

The chain has TRBV11-2 and TRBJ2-5; D is uncertain. Germline V gene data show CDR1 as SGHAT and CDR2 as FQNNGV. With 0 bases removed from V and 1 base from J, the gap between germline ends came to 9 bases. The CDR3 extends over 15 amino acids. This CDR3 is CASSLEMAIQETQYF. Written as DNA, the CDR3 is TGTGCCAGCAGCTTAGAAATGGCAATCCAAGAGACCCAGTACTTC.

The chain recombines TRBV29-1 with TRBJ2-3; no clear D. Trimming cost V 2 bases and J 1 base, with 4 bases left between them. The CDR3 consists of 12 residues. Germline loops: CDR1 SQVTM, CDR2 ANQGSEA. CDR3 sequence: CSVEQGTDTQYF. The CDR3 DNA reads TGCAGCGTTGAACAGGGCACAGATACGCAGTATTTT.

This clone has a single count. This chain uses TRBV10-3 with TRBJ2-1; 7 nucleotides line up with TRBD2. CDR1 and CDR2 from the germline V gene are ENHRY and SYGVKD. Losses at the gene ends were 4 bases for V and 3 bases for J; bases not matched to a gene: 6. CDR3 length equals 15 residues. This CDR3 reads CAISVGAGSYNEQFF. CDR3 DNA: TGTGCCATCAGTGTGGGAGCGGGAAGCTACAATGAGCAGTTCTTC.

The chain joins TRBV12-5 to TRBJ2-1; 8 nucleotides match TRBD2. Germline CDR1 and CDR2: LGHNT and FRNRAP. The CDR3 is 17 amino acids. The J segment lost 6 bases and the V segment lost 2 bases, leaving 12 bases of the junction unmatched. CDR3 in amino acids: CASGLSVGSGESNEQFF. The CDR3 DNA follows: TGTGCTAGTGGTTTGTCTGTTGGTAGCGGGGAGTCCAATGAGCAGTTCTTC.

The V and J genes are TRBV5-4 and TRBJ2-3, with TRBD1 matching 7 bases. J was trimmed by 2 bases and V by 3 bases; bases with no gene match: 6. The V gene's germline CDR1 is SGHNT and CDR2 YYREEE (reference sequence). This CDR3 is built from 15 residues. CDR3 nucleotide sequence: TGTGCCAGCAGCTCGGACAGGAGTTCCACAGATACGCAGTATTTT. This encodes CASSSDRSSTDTQYF.

There are a few counts of this clone. The chain joins TRBV6-5 to TRBJ1-1; D gene ambiguous. The CDR3 is 13 residues long. From germline, CDR1 is MNHEY and CDR2 SVGAGI. V lost 0 bases and J 1 base, leaving 3 bases between the germline ends. This CDR3 reads CASSYSQNTEAFF. CDR3 nucleotides: TGTGCCAGCAGTTACTCACAGAACACTGAAGCTTTCTTT.

The genes are TRBV9 and TRBJ2-5, with TRBD2 as a possible D gene (5 bases). The CDR3 extends over 13 amino acids. CDR1 SGDLS and CDR2 YYNGEE come from the germline V gene. Trimming left V 1 base short and J 4 bases short, with 8 bases between. CDR3: CASSVMGRETQYF. DNA for the CDR3: TGTGCCAGCAGCGTAATGGGGAGAGAGACCCAGTACTTC.

The table lists this clone with a few counts. The chain combines TRBV25-1 with TRBJ2-2; a possible D gene is TRBD2 (6 bases). V shed 3 bases and J shed 6 bases, with 17 bases lying between them. CDR3 length: 16 amino acids. Looked up from germline, CDR1 is MGHDK and CDR2 is SYGVNS. The CDR3 protein is CASSDRGFSGSGELFF. CDR3 nucleotides: TGTGCCAGCAGTGATAGGGGATTTAGCGGCTCCGGGGAGCTGTTTTTT. The entire variable domain, with the rest obtained from reference TRBV25-1 and TRBJ2-2, is as follows: EADIYQTPRYLVIGTGKKITLECSQTMGHDKMYWYQQDPGMELHLIHYSYGVNSTEKGDLSSESTVSRIRTEHFPLTLESARPSHTSQYLCASSDRGFSGSGELFFGEGSRLTVL.

The genes are TRBV19 and TRBJ2-1, with 8 bases fitting TRBD1. Germline CDR1 and CDR2: LNHDA and SQIVND (reference sequence). The CDR3 contains 15 residues. V lost 5 bases to trimming and J lost 4 bases; unmatched junction nucleotides: 7. The CDR3 reads CASSQGAVGYNEQFF. The DNA for the CDR3 is TGTGCCAGTAGTCAGGGGGCTGTTGGATACAATGAGCAGTTCTTC.

This clone has only one observation. V gene TRBV5-1 combines with J gene TRBJ1-4; D not resolved. CDR3 size: 16 residues. The germline gives CDR1 SGHRS, CDR2 YFSETQ. The germline V and J ends were trimmed by 4 bases and 5 bases, with 18 bases remaining between them. For the CDR3, the DNA is TGCGCCAGCAGCCCTACGTTGCCCGGTAGAAATGAAAAACTGTTTTTT. It translates to CASSPTLPGRNEKLFF.

J is TRBJ2-1 and V is TRBV6-5; 9 positions match TRBD1. V lost 4 bases to trimming and J lost 13 bases; unmatched junction nucleotides: 8. Germline CDR1 MNHEY, CDR2 SVGAGI. The CDR3 extends over 13 amino acids. The CDR3 nucleotides are TGTGCCAGCAGTTGGGGTGACAGGGGGAATCAGTTCTTC. The encoded protein is CASSWGDRGNQFF.